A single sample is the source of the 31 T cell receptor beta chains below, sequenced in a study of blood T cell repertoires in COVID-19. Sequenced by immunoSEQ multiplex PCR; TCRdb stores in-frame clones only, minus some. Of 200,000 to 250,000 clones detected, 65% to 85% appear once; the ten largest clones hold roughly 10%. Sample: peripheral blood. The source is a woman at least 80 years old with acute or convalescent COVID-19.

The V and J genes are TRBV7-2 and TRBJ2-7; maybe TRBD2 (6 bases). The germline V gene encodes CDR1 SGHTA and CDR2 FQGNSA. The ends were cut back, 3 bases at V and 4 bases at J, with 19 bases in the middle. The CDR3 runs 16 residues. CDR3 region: CASSFNPPHAGYEQYF. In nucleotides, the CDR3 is TGTGCCAGCAGCTTTAACCCCCCTCATGCGGGGTACGAGCAGTACTTC. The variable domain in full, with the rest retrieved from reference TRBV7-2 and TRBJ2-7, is GAGVSQSPSNKVTEKGKDVELRCDPISGHTALYWYRQSLGQGLEFLIYFQGNSAPDKSGLPSDRFSAERTGGSVSTLTIQRTQQEDSAVYLCASSFNPPHAGYEQYFGPGTRLTVT.

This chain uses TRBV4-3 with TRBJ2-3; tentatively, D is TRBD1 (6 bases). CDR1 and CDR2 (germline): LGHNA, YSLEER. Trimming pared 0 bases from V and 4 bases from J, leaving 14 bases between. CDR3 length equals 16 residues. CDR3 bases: TGCGCCAGCAGCCAAGACGGGACACCGGCCTCAGATACGCAGTATTTT. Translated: CASSQDGTPASDTQYF.

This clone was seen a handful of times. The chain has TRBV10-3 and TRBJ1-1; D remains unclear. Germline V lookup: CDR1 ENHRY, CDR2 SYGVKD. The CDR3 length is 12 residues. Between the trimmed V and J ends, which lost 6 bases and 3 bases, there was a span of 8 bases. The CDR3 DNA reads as TGTGCCATCAGCGACATGGACACTGAAGCTTTCTTT. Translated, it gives CAISDMDTEAFF.

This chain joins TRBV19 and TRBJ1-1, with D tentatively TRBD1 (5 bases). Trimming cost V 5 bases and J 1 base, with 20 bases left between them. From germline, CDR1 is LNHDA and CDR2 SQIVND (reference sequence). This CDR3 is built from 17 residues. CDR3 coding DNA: TGTGCCAGTAGTGTACATTACGGGGGATTGACGAACACTGAAGCTTTCTTT. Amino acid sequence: CASSVHYGGLTNTEAFF.

CDR3 nucleotides: TGTGCCAGCAGTGGACAGGGGGCTAGGGAGCCCCAGCATTTT. Translation gives CASSGQGAREPQHF. The chain couples TRBV2 to TRBJ1-5, with 10 bases identical to TRBD1. With 4 bases clipped from V and 8 bases from J, the junction kept 5 bases outside the gene matches. CDR3 length: 14 residues. The germline CDR1 and CDR2 sequences are SNHLY and FYNNEI.

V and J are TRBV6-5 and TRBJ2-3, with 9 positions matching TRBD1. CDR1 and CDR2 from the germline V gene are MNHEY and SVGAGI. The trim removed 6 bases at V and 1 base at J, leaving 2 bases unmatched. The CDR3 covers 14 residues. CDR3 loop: CASSWDRGTDTQYF. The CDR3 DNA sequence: TGTGCCAGCAGCTGGGACAGGGGCACAGATACGCAGTATTTT.

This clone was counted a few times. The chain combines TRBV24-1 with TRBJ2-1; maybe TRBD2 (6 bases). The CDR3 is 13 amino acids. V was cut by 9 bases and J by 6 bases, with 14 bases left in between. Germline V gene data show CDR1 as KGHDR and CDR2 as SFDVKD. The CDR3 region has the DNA TGTGCCACCCAGGCGGGGAGGATCAATGAGCAGTTCTTC. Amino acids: CATQAGRINEQFF.

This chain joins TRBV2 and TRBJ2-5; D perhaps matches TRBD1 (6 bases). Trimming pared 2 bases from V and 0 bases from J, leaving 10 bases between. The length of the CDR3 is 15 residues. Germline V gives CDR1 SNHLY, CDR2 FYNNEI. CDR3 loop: CASSESRQDQETQYF. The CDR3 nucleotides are TGTGCCAGCAGTGAATCGCGACAGGACCAAGAGACCCAGTACTTC.

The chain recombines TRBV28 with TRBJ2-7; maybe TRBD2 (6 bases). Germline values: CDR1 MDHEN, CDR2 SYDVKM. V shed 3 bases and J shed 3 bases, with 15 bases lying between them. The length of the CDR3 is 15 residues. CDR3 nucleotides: TGTGCCAGCAGTTTGATTTCGGGGGTAAGCTACGAGCAGTACTTC. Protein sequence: CASSLISGVSYEQYF.

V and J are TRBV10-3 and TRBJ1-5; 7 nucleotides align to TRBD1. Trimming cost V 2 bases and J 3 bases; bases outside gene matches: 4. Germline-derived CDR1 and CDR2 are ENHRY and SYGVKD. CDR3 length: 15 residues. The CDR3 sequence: CAISEDDRANQPQHF. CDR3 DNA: TGTGCCATCAGTGAGGACGACAGGGCCAATCAGCCCCAGCATTTT.

The CDR3 nucleotides are TGTGCCAGCAGTTGGGCCTCGGGGGAGAATGAAAAACTGTTTTTT. Translating gives CASSWASGENEKLFF. The rearrangement joins TRBV27 to TRBJ1-4; the D gene is possibly TRBD1 (5 bases). CDR3 length: 15 amino acids. Germline V lookup: CDR1 MNHEY, CDR2 SMNVEV (reference sequence). Trimming stripped 4 bases from V and 5 bases from J, with 14 bases between.

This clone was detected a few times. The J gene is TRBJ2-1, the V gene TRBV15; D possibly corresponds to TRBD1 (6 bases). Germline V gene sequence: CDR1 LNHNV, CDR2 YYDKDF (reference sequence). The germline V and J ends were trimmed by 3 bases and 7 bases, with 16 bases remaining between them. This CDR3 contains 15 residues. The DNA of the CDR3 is TGTGCCACCAGCAGGACAGGCCGACAAGGAAATGAGCAGTTCTTC. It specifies CATSRTGRQGNEQFF.

CDR3 loop: CASSPTPTGGNTIYF. DNA of the CDR3: TGTGCCAGCTCACCAACCCCTACGGGTGGAAACACCATATATTTT. This sequence joins TRBV18 and TRBJ1-3; D is uncertain. Per the germline V gene, CDR1 is KGHSH and CDR2 is LQKENI. This CDR3 region has 15 residues. The V gene lost 2 bases and the J gene lost 3 bases, with 11 bases spanning the gap.

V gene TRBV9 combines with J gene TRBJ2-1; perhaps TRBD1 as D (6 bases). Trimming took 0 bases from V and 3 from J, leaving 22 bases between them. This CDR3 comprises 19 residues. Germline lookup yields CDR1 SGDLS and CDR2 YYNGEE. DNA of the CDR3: TGTGCCAGCAGCGTAGAATTAGGGAGCCGGGACACCTTCTACAATGAGCAGTTCTTC. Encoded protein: CASSVELGSRDTFYNEQFF.

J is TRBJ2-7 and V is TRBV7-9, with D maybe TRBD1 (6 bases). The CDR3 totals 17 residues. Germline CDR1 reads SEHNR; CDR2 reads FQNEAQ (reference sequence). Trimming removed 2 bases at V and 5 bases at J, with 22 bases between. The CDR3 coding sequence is TGTGCCAGCAGCTTACCTCTACAGGGCCTCTCTTTCGACGAGCAGTACTTC. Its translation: CASSLPLQGLSFDEQYF.

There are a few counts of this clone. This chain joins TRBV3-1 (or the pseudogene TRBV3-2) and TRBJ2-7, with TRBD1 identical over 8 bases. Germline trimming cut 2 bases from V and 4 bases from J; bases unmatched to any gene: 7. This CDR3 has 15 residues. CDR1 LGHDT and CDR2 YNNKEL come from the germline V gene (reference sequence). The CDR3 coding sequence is TGTGCCAGCAGCCAAAGGGGACAGGTTTTGTACGAGCAGTACTTC. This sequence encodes CASSQRGQVLYEQYF.

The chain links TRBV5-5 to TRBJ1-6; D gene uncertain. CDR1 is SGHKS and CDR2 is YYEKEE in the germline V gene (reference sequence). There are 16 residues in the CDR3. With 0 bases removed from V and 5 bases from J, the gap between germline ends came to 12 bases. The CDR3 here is CASSLVGGSNNSPLHF. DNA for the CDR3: TGTGCCAGCAGCTTGGTAGGAGGGTCGAATAATTCACCCCTCCACTTT.

The CDR3 DNA is TGTGCCAGCAGTTTGTCTAGCGGGGGGGCCGTGGATACGCAGTATTTT. It specifies CASSLSSGGAVDTQYF. The chain carries TRBV6-2 or TRBV6-3 and TRBJ2-3; 12 nucleotides align to TRBD2. The V gene end was trimmed by 4 bases and the J gene end by 6 bases; junction bases not matched to a gene: 8. The CDR3 consists of 16 residues. CDR1 MNHEY and CDR2 SVGEGT come from the germline V gene.

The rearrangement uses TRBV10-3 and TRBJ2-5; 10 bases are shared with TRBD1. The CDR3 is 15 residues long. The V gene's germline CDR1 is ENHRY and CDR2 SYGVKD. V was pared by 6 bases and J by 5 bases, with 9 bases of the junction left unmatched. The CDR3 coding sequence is TGTGCCATCAGGCCCGACAGGGGGCGCGGGGAGACCCAGTACTTC. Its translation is CAIRPDRGRGETQYF.

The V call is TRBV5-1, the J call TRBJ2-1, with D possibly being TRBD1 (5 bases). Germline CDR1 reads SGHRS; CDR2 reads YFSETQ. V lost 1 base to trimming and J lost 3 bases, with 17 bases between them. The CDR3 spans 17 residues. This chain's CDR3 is CASSLQGPTEIYNEQFF. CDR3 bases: TGCGCCAGCAGCTTGCAGGGCCCGACGGAAATCTACAATGAGCAGTTCTTC.

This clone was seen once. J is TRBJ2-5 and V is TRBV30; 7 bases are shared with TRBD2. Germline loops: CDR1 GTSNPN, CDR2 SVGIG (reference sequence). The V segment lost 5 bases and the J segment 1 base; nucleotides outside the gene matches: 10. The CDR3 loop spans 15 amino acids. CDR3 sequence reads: CAWGGSGNIQETQYF. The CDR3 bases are TGTGCCTGGGGCGGGAGCGGGAACATCCAAGAGACCCAGTACTTC.

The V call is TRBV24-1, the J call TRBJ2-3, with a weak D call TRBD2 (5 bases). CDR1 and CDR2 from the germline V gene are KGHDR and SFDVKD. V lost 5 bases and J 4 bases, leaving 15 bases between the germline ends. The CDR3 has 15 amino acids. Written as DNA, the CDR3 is TGTGCCACCAGTGGGGGTGGGAGCCGGGCAGATACGCAGTATTTT. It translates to CATSGGGSRADTQYF.

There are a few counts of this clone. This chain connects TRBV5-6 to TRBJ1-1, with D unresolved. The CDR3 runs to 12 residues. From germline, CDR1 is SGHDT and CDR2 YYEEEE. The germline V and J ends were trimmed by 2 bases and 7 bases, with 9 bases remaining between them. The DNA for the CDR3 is TGTGCCAGCAGCTTACAACAGATTGAAGCTTTCTTT. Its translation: CASSLQQIEAFF.

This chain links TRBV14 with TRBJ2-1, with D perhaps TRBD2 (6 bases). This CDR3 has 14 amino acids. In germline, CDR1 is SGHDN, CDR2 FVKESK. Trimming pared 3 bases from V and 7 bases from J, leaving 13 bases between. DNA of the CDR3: TGTGCCAGCAGCCAGGAACTAGCAGTAAATGAGCAGTTCTTC. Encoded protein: CASSQELAVNEQFF.

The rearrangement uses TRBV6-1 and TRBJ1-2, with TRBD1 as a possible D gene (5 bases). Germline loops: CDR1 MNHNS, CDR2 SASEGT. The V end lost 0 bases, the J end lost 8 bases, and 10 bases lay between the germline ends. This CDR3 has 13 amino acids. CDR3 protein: CASSEARDAGYTF. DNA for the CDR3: TGTGCCAGCAGTGAAGCGCGGGACGCCGGCTACACCTTC.

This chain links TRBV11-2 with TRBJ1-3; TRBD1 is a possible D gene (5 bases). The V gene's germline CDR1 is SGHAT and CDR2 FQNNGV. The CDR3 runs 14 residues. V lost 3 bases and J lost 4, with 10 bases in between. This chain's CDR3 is CASSFATVGNTIYF. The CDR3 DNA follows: TGTGCCAGCAGCTTCGCGACAGTCGGAAACACCATATATTTT.

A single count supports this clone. In DNA, the CDR3 is TGTGCCATCGGAGGGACAGGGGGAAACTATGGCTACACCTTC. This encodes CAIGGTGGNYGYTF. The chain couples TRBV21-1 to TRBJ1-2; the table calls TRBD1, which could not be checked here. TRBV21-1 is listed as a pseudogene. This CDR3 is 14 amino acids long.

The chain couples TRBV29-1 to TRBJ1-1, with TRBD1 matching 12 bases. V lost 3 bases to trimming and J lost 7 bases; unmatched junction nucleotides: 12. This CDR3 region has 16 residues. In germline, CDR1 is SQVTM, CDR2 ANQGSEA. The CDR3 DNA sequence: TGCAGCGTTGAGAGGGGGGACAGGGGGCGAGGCAGTGAAGCTTTCTTT. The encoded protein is CSVERGDRGRGSEAFF.

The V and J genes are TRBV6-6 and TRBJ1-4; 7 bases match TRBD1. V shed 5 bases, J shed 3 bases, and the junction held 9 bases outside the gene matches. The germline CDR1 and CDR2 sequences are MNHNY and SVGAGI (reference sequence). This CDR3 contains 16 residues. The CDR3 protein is CASSRQGYAANEKLFF. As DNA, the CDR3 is TGTGCCAGCAGTCGACAGGGCTATGCAGCTAATGAAAAACTGTTTTTT.

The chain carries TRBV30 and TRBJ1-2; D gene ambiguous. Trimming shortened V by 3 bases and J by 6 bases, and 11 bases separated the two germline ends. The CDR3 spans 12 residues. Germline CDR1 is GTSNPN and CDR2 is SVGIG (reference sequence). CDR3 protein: CAWSPRADGYTF. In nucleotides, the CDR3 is TGTGCCTGGAGCCCGCGGGCGGATGGCTACACCTTC.

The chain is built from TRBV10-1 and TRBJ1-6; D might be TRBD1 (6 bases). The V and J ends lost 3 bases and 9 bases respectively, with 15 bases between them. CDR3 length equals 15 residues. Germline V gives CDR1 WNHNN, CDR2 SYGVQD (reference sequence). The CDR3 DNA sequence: TGCGCCAGCAGTGACCCGGGACAAGAGGGTTCACCCCTCCACTTT. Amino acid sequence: CASSDPGQEGSPLHF.